This T cell receptor beta chain was captured by sequencing in a study of glioma-infiltrating T cells. Looking at the study overall: Presurgical dexamethasone in glioma patients lasted six or fewer days.

TCR alpha and beta CDR3 regions were amplified from RNA using iRepertoire nested multiplex PCR. TCRdb redid the calling of the multiplex PCR reads with MiXCR, one entry per CDR3 protein. The sample records 300,000 to 450,000 distinct CDR3 sequences, about two fifths being singletons. Whole-study findings and limits: Patients with low tissue-blood divergence carried a signature set of shared blood CDR3 motifs. Gliomas, especially low-grade, showed above-expected tissue-blood divergence; non-neoplastic patients showed below. Very few CDR3 sequences were shared between tissue and blood.

Germline V gene sequence: CDR1 MNHEY, CDR2 SMNVEV (reference sequence). The CDR3 covers 12 residues. After removal of 9 bases from V and 4 bases from J, the junction contained 3 bases not matched to a gene. Many counts were recorded for this clonotype. Its matching antigen is unknown. The V gene is TRBV27, the J gene TRBJ1-3; TRBD1 matches 7 bases. Sequenced sample: glioma tissue, nonneoplastic brain tissue, or PBMCs (not recorded which). This TCR came from a human donor with low-grade glioma or glioblastoma, undergoing nonglioma brain surgery, or in good health (not recorded which). The CDR3 coding sequence is TGTGCCAGTTCGACAGGGGGAAACACCATATATTTT. As protein: CASSTGGNTIYF.